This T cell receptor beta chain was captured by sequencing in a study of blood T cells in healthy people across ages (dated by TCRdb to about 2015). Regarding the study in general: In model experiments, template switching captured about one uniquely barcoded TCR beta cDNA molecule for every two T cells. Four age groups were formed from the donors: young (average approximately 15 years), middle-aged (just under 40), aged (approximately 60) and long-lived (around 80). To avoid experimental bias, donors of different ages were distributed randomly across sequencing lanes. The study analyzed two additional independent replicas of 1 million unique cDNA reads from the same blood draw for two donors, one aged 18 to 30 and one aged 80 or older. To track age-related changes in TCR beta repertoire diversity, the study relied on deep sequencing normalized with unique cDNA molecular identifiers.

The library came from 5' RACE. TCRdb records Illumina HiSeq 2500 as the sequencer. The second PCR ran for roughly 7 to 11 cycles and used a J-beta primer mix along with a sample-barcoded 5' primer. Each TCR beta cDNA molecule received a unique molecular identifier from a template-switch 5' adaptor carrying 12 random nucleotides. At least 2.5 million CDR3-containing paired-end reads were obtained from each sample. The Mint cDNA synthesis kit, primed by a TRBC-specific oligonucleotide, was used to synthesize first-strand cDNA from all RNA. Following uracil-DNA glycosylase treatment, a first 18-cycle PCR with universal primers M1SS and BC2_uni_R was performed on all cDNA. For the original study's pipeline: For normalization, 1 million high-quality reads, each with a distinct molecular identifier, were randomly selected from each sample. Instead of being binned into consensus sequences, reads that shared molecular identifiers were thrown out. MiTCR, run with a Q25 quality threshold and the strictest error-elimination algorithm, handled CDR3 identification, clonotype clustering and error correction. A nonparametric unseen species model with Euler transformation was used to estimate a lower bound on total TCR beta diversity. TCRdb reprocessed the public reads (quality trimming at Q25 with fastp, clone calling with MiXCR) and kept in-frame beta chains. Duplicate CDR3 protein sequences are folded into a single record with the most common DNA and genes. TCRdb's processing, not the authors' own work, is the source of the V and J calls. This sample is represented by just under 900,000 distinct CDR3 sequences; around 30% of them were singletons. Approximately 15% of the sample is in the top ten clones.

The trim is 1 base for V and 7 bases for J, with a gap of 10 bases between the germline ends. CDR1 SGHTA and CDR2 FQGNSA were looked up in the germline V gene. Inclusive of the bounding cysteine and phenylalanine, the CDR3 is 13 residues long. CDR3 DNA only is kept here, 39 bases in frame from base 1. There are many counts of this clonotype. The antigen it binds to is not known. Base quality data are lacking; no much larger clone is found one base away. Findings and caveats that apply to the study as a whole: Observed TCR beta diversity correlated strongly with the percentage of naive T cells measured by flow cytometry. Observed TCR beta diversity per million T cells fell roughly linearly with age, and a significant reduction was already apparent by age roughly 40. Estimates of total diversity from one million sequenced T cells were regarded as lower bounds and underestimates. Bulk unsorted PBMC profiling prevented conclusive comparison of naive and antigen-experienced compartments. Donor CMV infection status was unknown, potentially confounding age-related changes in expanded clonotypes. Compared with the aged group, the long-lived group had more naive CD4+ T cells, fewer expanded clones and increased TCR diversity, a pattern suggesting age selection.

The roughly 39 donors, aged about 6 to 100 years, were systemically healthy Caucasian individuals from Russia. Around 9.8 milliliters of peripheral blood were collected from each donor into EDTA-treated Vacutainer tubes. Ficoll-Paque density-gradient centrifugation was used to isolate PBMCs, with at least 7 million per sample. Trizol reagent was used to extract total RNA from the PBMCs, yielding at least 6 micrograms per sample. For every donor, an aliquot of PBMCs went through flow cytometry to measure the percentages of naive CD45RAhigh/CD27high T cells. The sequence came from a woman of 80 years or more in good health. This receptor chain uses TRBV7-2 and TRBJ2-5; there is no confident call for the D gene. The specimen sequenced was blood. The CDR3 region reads CASSLEIGGTQYF. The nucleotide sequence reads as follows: TGTGCCAGCAGCTTAGAGATTGGCGGGACCCAGTACTTC. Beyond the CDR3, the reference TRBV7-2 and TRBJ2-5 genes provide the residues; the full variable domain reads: GAGVSQSPSNKVTEKGKDVELRCDPISGHTALYWYRQSLGQGLEFLIYFQGNSAPDKSGLPSDRFSAERTGGSVSTLTIQRTQQEDSAVYLCASSLEIGGTQYFGPGTRLLVL.